A single sample is the source of the 20 T cell receptor beta chains below, sequenced in a study of CD8 T cells in ankylosing spondylitis. TCRdb re-derived calls from the 5' RACE reads in MiXCR, one entry per CDR3 protein. The sample has 150,000 to 200,000 distinct CDR3 sequences, roughly 12% seen once; the top ten hold 25% to 35%. The material sequenced was blood, either unsorted or a sorted T cell fraction (not recorded which). The origin of the receptors is a male donor with ankylosing spondylitis or in good health (not recorded which).

The CDR3 loop reads CASSPGTSRNQPQHF. In DNA form, the CDR3 reads TGTGCCAGCAGTCCAGGGACCTCTCGAAATCAGCCCCAGCATTTT. The chain links TRBV6-2 or TRBV6-3 to TRBJ1-5; a possible D gene is TRBD1 (5 bases). V gave up 5 bases and J gave up 4 bases, with 15 bases separating them. CDR3 size: 15 residues. Germline lookup yields CDR1 MNHEY and CDR2 SVGEGT.

This clonotype was found a few times. V usage is TRBV20-1 and J usage is TRBJ2-7; 9 positions agree with TRBD2. From germline, CDR1 is DFQATT and CDR2 SNEGSKA (reference sequence). The J segment lost 5 bases and the V segment lost 2 bases, leaving 4 bases of the junction unmatched. This CDR3 is built from 13 residues. DNA for the CDR3: TGCAGTGCTAGACTAGCGGGATGGGACGAGCAGTACTTC. This gives the protein CSARLAGWDEQYF.

This clonotype was observed at least ten times. The chain recombines TRBV5-1 with TRBJ2-2; no clear D. Germline CDR1 SGHRS, CDR2 YFSETQ. V lost 1 base to trimming and J lost 0 bases, with 16 bases between them. The CDR3 sequence is 18 residues long. CDR3 bases: TGCGCCAGCAGCTTGAGTAATCGGTCATCCGCGAACACCGGGGAGCTGTTTTTT. It specifies CASSLSNRSSANTGELFF.

This clonotype appeared a few times. The chain recombines TRBV20-1 with TRBJ2-7; D may correspond to TRBD1 or TRBD2 (5 bases each). CDR3 length: 13 residues. The germline V gene encodes CDR1 DFQATT and CDR2 SNEGSKA (reference sequence). Trimming took 4 bases from V and 0 from J, leaving 10 bases between them. The CDR3 DNA follows: TGCAGTGCTATTCCCGGGACCTCCTACGAGCAGTACTTC. Residues: CSAIPGTSYEQYF.

The rearrangement joins TRBV9 to TRBJ2-3; TRBD2 is a possible D gene (5 bases). The V gene's germline CDR1 is SGDLS and CDR2 YYNGEE. This CDR3 has 17 amino acids. The V end was cut by 3 bases, the J end by 5 bases, with 22 bases between. The CDR3 coding sequence is TGTGCCAGCAGCGGTAGTACTCAGCGGATCCCGAAAGATACGCAGTATTTT. Its protein product is CASSGSTQRIPKDTQYF. Full variable domain (outside the CDR3, taken from reference TRBV9 and TRBJ2-3): DSGVTQTPKHLITATGQRVTLRCSPRSGDLSVYWYQQSLDQGLQFLIQYYNGEERAKGNILERFSAQQFPDLHSELNLSSLELGDSALYFCASSGSTQRIPKDTQYFGPGTRLTVL.

At least ten counts were recorded for this clonotype. The chain combines TRBV27 with TRBJ1-6; maybe TRBD1 (6 bases). The CDR3 extends over 17 amino acids. The V and J ends lost 7 bases and 0 bases respectively, with 16 bases between them. Germline V gene lookup returns CDR1 MNHEY and CDR2 SMNVEV (reference sequence). CDR3 loop: CASTPRTASSYNSPLHF. In DNA, the CDR3 is TGTGCCAGCACCCCCCGGACAGCAAGCTCCTATAATTCACCCCTCCACTTT.

The table lists this clonotype with many counts. The rearrangement uses TRBV6-1 and TRBJ1-1, with a tentative D call TRBD1 (6 bases). Trimming cost V 5 bases and J 2 bases, with 12 bases left between them. Germline-derived CDR1 and CDR2 are MNHNS and SASEGT. The CDR3 loop spans 14 amino acids. The DNA of the CDR3 is TGTGCCAGCAGTCGGGACACACTTAACACTGAAGCTTTCTTT. Its translation: CASSRDTLNTEAFF.

There are many counts of this clonotype. V gene TRBV28 combines with J gene TRBJ1-2, with D hard to call. Germline CDR1 reads MDHEN; CDR2 reads SYDVKM. V was clipped by 1 base and J by 0 bases, with 15 bases between them. CDR3 length: 17 residues. The CDR3 region is CASSLLSGRLSNYGYTF. CDR3 in DNA: TGTGCCAGCAGTTTATTAAGCGGCCGTCTTTCTAACTATGGCTACACCTTC.

This clonotype was seen many times. The rearrangement joins TRBV5-1 to TRBJ1-1, with D tentatively TRBD1 (6 bases). Germline CDR1 reads SGHRS; CDR2 reads YFSETQ. Trimming removed 3 bases at V and 1 base at J, with 10 bases between. This CDR3 region has 14 residues. In nucleotides, the CDR3 is TGCGCCAGCAGCTCGGGACAACCGAACACTGAAGCTTTCTTT. This encodes CASSSGQPNTEAFF.

This clonotype was detected many times. The chain combines TRBV9 with TRBJ1-1; D gene unclear. The ends were cut back, 2 bases at V and 0 bases at J, with 5 bases in the middle. CDR1 and CDR2 from the germline V gene are SGDLS and YYNGEE. The CDR3 has 13 amino acids. The CDR3 protein is CASSVSVNTEAFF. As DNA, the CDR3 is TGTGCCAGCAGCGTTTCAGTGAACACTGAAGCTTTCTTT.

This chain joins TRBV5-1 and TRBJ2-7; TRBD1 matches 12 bases. This CDR3 comprises 15 residues. The germline gives CDR1 SGHRS, CDR2 YFSETQ. V was pared by 4 bases and J by 4 bases, with 6 bases of the junction left unmatched. The CDR3 DNA follows: TGCGCCAGCAGCCCGGGACAGGGGGCGAGATACGAGCAGTACTTC. Residues: CASSPGQGARYEQYF.

This clonotype was seen at least ten times. This chain connects TRBV12-3 or TRBV12-4 to TRBJ1-6; 8 bases align to TRBD1. The V gene end was trimmed by 5 bases and the J gene end by 10 bases; junction bases not matched to a gene: 4. The CDR3 totals 13 residues. CDR3 protein: CASSGTGQSPLHF. The CDR3 DNA reads TGTGCCAGCAGTGGGACAGGCCAGTCACCCCTCCACTTT.

The sample holds a few counts of this clonotype. The gene calls are TRBV7-2 and TRBJ2-3; a possible D gene is TRBD2 (5 bases). The V and J ends lost 2 bases and 0 bases respectively, with 9 bases between them. The CDR3 loop spans 15 amino acids. The germline V gene encodes CDR1 SGHTA and CDR2 FQGNSA. CDR3 nucleotides: TGTGCCAGCAGCTTACAGCGGTCTAGCACAGATACGCAGTATTTT. It is translated as CASSLQRSSTDTQYF.

The chain joins TRBV4-1 to TRBJ1-1; 10 nucleotides match TRBD1. CDR1 is MGHRA and CDR2 is YSYEKL in the germline V gene. CDR3 length: 15 residues. The V and J ends lost 4 bases and 1 base, in that order; junction bases with no gene match: 3. The chain's CDR3 is CASSRRDRGNTEAFF. CDR3 DNA: TGCGCCAGCAGCCGCCGGGACAGGGGGAACACTGAAGCTTTCTTT.

At least ten counts were recorded for this clonotype. The chain recombines TRBV12-3 or TRBV12-4 with TRBJ1-5, with 7 positions matching TRBD1. The CDR3 extends over 14 amino acids. V gave up 6 bases and J gave up 11 bases; unmatched junction bases: 13. CDR3 residues: CASRTRDSRGSQHF. CDR3 DNA sequence: TGTGCCAGCAGGACTCGGGACAGCCGGGGGTCCCAGCATTTT.

This clonotype was counted ten times or more. J is TRBJ2-3 and V is TRBV24-1; 12 bases fit TRBD2. From germline, CDR1 is KGHDR and CDR2 SFDVKD. CDR3 length: 18 amino acids. The trim removed 4 bases at V and 2 bases at J, leaving 9 bases unmatched. The CDR3: CATSDTRTSGVATDTQYF. The DNA for the CDR3 is TGTGCCACCAGTGACACCCGGACTAGCGGGGTTGCCACAGATACGCAGTATTTT.

This clonotype was counted many times. J is TRBJ2-7 and V is TRBV20-1; no definite D call. V was trimmed by 0 bases and J by 0 bases, leaving 12 bases between them. CDR1 and CDR2 from the germline V gene are DFQATT and SNEGSKA (reference sequence). The CDR3 covers 15 residues. In DNA form, the CDR3 reads TGCAGTGCTAGAGATCCCAGGTTATCCTCCTACGAGCAGTACTTC. Amino acid sequence: CSARDPRLSSYEQYF.

There are many counts of this clonotype. This chain joins TRBV5-1 and TRBJ2-1; no clear D gene. The germline V gene encodes CDR1 SGHRS and CDR2 YFSETQ. The CDR3 runs 12 residues. Between the trimmed V and J ends, which lost 5 bases and 12 bases, there was a span of 15 bases. CDR3 in DNA: TGCGCCAGCAGTTACGAGCAGGCCGCGCAGTTCTTC. Protein sequence: CASSYEQAAQFF. Together with reference TRBV5-1 and TRBJ2-1, the CDR3 gives the full variable domain: KAGVTQTPRYLIKTRGQQVTLSCSPISGHRSVSWYQQTPGQGLQFLFEYFSETQRNKGNFPGRFSGRQFSNSRSEMNVSTLELGDSALYLCASSYEQAAQFFGPGTRLTVL.

This clonotype was counted between two and nine times. V is TRBV29-1 and J is TRBJ1-2, with unresolved D. Trimming cost V 6 bases and J 2 bases, with 19 bases left between them. Germline CDR1 and CDR2: SQVTM and ANQGSEA. CDR3 size: 15 residues. The DNA of the CDR3 is TGCAGCGTCATTGCAGGTAGAGGCCTCAACTATGGCTACACCTTC. Translating gives CSVIAGRGLNYGYTF.

The J gene is TRBJ2-1, the V gene TRBV4-2; D is ambiguous. This CDR3 is 14 amino acids long. V dropped 0 bases and J dropped 10 bases, with 13 bases sitting between them. Germline assignment: CDR1 LGHNA and CDR2 YNFKEQ. The chain's CDR3 is CASSQEAPAREQFF. Here the CDR3 DNA reads TGTGCCAGCAGCCAAGAGGCTCCCGCGAGGGAGCAGTTCTTC.